These T cell receptor beta chains were read from a single sample in a study of T cell responses to AZD1222 COVID-19 vaccine. Profiled with immunoSEQ multiplex PCR; TCRdb holds only in-frame clones, not every one. Among around 80,000 clones listed, 88% were seen once. The source material was peripheral blood, sampled on day 0 of AZD1222 vaccination. Every receptor here comes from an adult in good health. The CDR3 runs from the conserved cysteine through the conserved F or W. Each record gives: J gene, clone size, V gene, CDR3 length, D gene, CDR3 protein. The D gene is left open where the match is weak. The size entry is marked missing in some rows and otherwise reads once, few, many or a size class.

J: TRBJ1-2; size: few; V: TRBV12-3/TRBV12-4; length: 13; D: -; CDR3: CASRGDGNYGYTF
J: TRBJ2-7; size: -; V: TRBV9; length: 16; D: TRBD1; CDR3: CASSALEIRDSHEQYF
J: TRBJ2-3; size: -; V: TRBV15; length: 16; D: -; CDR3: CATSRGSGSVVDTQYF
J: TRBJ2-2; size: -; V: TRBV5-1; length: 15; D: TRBD2; CDR3: CASSLNRGGTGELFF
J: TRBJ2-3; size: -; V: TRBV7-8; length: 15; D: -; CDR3: CASSLEAIGADTQYF
J: TRBJ1-6; size: -; V: TRBV11-2; length: 16; D: -; CDR3: CASSLATGLRKSPLHF
J: TRBJ2-1; size: -; V: TRBV11-2; length: 15; D: TRBD1; CDR3: CASSVGQGVYNEQFF
J: TRBJ1-5; size: -; V: TRBV28; length: 13; D: -; CDR3: CASRVRSLQPQHF
J: TRBJ2-1; size: -; V: TRBV4-1; length: 15; D: -; CDR3: CASRLILHTYNEQFF
J: TRBJ2-1; size: -; V: TRBV2; length: 14; D: TRBD1; CDR3: CASSDQGDYNEQFF
J: TRBJ2-7; size: -; V: TRBV9; length: 14; D: -; CDR3: CASSPRGQDYEQYF
J: TRBJ2-7; size: -; V: TRBV20-1; length: 11; D: -; CDR3: CSARTFDEQYF
J: TRBJ1-6; size: -; V: TRBV7-8; length: 15; D: -; CDR3: CASSLWRDENSPLHF
J: TRBJ2-2; size: once; V: TRBV24-1; length: 14; D: -; CDR3: CATTQGTNTGELFF
J: TRBJ2-3; size: -; V: TRBV4-2; length: 13; D: -; CDR3: CASSPALTDTQYF
J: TRBJ2-3; size: -; V: TRBV6-5; length: 15; D: -; CDR3: CASTGRGTTWTWLYF
J: TRBJ2-5; size: -; V: TRBV20-1; length: 11; D: -; CDR3: CSASVLETQYF
J: TRBJ2-1; size: -; V: TRBV6-2/TRBV6-3; length: 16; D: TRBD2; CDR3: CASSSLPPSSGNEQFF
J: TRBJ1-5; size: -; V: TRBV5-6; length: 13; D: -; CDR3: CASSPEGSQPQHF
J: TRBJ2-3; size: -; V: TRBV28; length: 11; D: -; CDR3: CASSTPGAQYF
J: TRBJ1-4; size: -; V: TRBV6-5; length: 15; D: TRBD1; CDR3: CATWAQGVNNEKLFF
J: TRBJ2-7; size: -; V: TRBV11-2; length: 14; D: TRBD1; CDR3: CASSPPGQSYEQYF
J: TRBJ1-1; size: -; V: TRBV6-1; length: 13; D: -; CDR3: CASSEGLGGEAFF
J: TRBJ2-7; size: once; V: TRBV30; length: 14; D: -; CDR3: CAWSVQPGNYEQYF
J: TRBJ1-3; size: -; V: TRBV19; length: 15; D: -; CDR3: CASSPRQSSGNTIYF
J: TRBJ2-1; size: -; V: TRBV7-7; length: 15; D: -; CDR3: CASSRALDRGNEQFF
J: TRBJ2-7; size: -; V: TRBV4-1; length: 13; D: TRBD2; CDR3: CASSQASGGEQYF
J: TRBJ2-1; size: -; V: TRBV28; length: 18; D: TRBD2; CDR3: CASSSREGRAHRYNEQFF
J: TRBJ1-4; size: once; V: TRBV19; length: 16; D: TRBD1; CDR3: CASSIDSTGLNEKLFF
J: TRBJ2-3; size: -; V: TRBV4-2; length: 15; D: -; CDR3: CASSPGPSPSDTQYF
J: TRBJ2-1; size: -; V: TRBV15; length: 18; D: TRBD1; CDR3: CATSRDPTRDRGYNEQFF
J: TRBJ1-6; size: -; V: TRBV5-1; length: 15; D: TRBD1; CDR3: CASSSTGTDNSPLHF
J: TRBJ2-1; size: -; V: TRBV10-3; length: 16; D: TRBD1; CDR3: CAISRSTGKSYNEQFF
J: TRBJ1-2; size: -; V: TRBV9; length: 15; D: -; CDR3: CASSVAPGYGYGYTF
J: TRBJ2-2; size: -; V: TRBV11-2; length: 13; D: -; CDR3: CASSSGLFGELFF
J: TRBJ1-5; size: -; V: TRBV4-2; length: 12; D: -; CDR3: CASSQVGQPQHF
J: TRBJ1-6; size: -; V: TRBV10-1; length: 13; D: -; CDR3: CASSDFGISPLHF
J: TRBJ1-4; size: -; V: TRBV28; length: 15; D: -; CDR3: CASSLAGRSNEKLFF
J: TRBJ2-6; size: few; V: TRBV5-1; length: 17; D: -; CDR3: CASSPLTGSSGANVLTF
J: TRBJ2-1; size: -; V: TRBV2; length: 15; D: TRBD1; CDR3: CASSVGQGLYNEQFF
J: TRBJ1-2; size: -; V: TRBV27; length: 14; D: -; CDR3: CATSVWGGVAGYTF
J: TRBJ1-1; size: -; V: TRBV10-1; length: 16; D: -; CDR3: CASSDTGHSLNTEAFF
J: TRBJ2-3; size: few; V: TRBV10-3; length: 12; D: -; CDR3: CAISDRTDTQYF
J: TRBJ2-7; size: -; V: TRBV27; length: 14; D: TRBD2; CDR3: CASSRTSGAYEQYF
J: TRBJ2-1; size: few; V: TRBV2; length: 14; D: -; CDR3: CASSVRVGINEQFF
J: TRBJ2-5; size: -; V: TRBV6-5; length: 15; D: -; CDR3: CASSSLGTSQETQYF
J: TRBJ1-2; size: -; V: TRBV12-3/TRBV12-4; length: 12; D: -; CDR3: CASRFGGRGYTF
J: TRBJ1-3; size: -; V: TRBV19; length: 15; D: -; CDR3: CASKWDKSSGNTIYF
J: TRBJ1-2; size: -; V: TRBV19; length: 16; D: TRBD1; CDR3: CASSITPGTGNYGYTF
J: TRBJ1-2; size: -; V: TRBV5-8; length: 12; D: -; CDR3: CASSGLMGGYTF
J: TRBJ1-5; size: -; V: TRBV19; length: 17; D: -; CDR3: CASSIDLLEGLSQPQHF
J: TRBJ1-2; size: -; V: TRBV2; length: 11; D: -; CDR3: CASIQAGGYTF